The entry below gives a single T cell receptor beta chain sequence along with its context. The antigen remains undetermined. The data derive from a study of response to subunit inactivated influenza vaccine. Study-level results: That few new T cells are recruited by each seasonal influenza vaccination was the authors' suggestion.

J gave up 1 base and V 4 bases, and 3 bases lay outside the gene matches. This CDR3 comprises 16 residues. Germline V lookup: CDR1 MNHEY, CDR2 SVGEGT. TCRdb used MiXCR to reprocess the RT-PCR reads, holding one entry per CDR3 protein. The table records 550,000 to 650,000 distinct CDR3 sequences, about an eighth of them present only once. The TCR comes from a man aged 50-60 years who received an inactivated influenza vaccine. The sample was PBMCs from blood, taken on the day of vaccination. The chain is built from TRBV6-2 or TRBV6-3 and TRBJ2-2; 10 nucleotides agree with TRBD2. CDR3 sequence: CASSWTSGENTGELFF. Here the CDR3 DNA reads TGTGCCAGCAGTTGGACTAGCGGCGAGAACACCGGGGAGCTGTTTTTT.